This T cell receptor beta chain stems from a study of cytomegalovirus exposure and HLA in healthy donors. Study overall: Genetic ancestry analysis placed around 76% of the approximately 390 donors that were genotyped in the Caucasian-associated cluster.

The PCR ran on 60 Vbeta and 13 Jbeta primers. This table comes from immunoSEQ multiplex PCR, and its TCRdb copy is limited to in-frame clones, with some not included. The repertoire includes some 150,000 clones, 70% to 80% of them detected once, and roughly 1.6% sits in the top ten. The V and J ends lost 3 bases and 5 bases respectively, with 17 bases between them. This CDR3 contains 16 residues. Per germline, CDR1 MNHNS and CDR2 SASEGT. The source of this sequence is a female donor in good health and CMV-seronegative. The chain uses TRBV6-1 and TRBJ1-5; possible D gene TRBD1, 6 bases. Sequencing was carried out using PBMCs. The CDR3 is CASSDLSSRGDQPQHF. CDR3 nucleotide sequence: TGTGCCAGCAGTGATTTGTCGAGCAGGGGTGATCAGCCCCAGCATTTT.